These 31 T cell receptor beta chains share one sample of origin, sequenced in a study of shared clonotypes between healthy human individuals. Clones were sequenced by immunoSEQ multiplex PCR, and TCRdb holds only the in-frame ones, with some missing. Of approximately 470,000 clones in the sample, over 70% are singletons; the top ten hold roughly 13%. What was sequenced was PBMCs. These receptors all stem from a woman aged 40-49 years in good health. Some clones in this sample may be carry-over from other donors' samples.

The chain links TRBV18 to TRBJ2-5; possibly TRBD1 for D (6 bases). The CDR3 totals 15 residues. Germline lookup yields CDR1 KGHSH and CDR2 LQKENI. V gave up 5 bases and J gave up 1 base, with 14 bases separating them. The CDR3 spells CASSSTADSQETQYF. DNA for the CDR3: TGTGCCAGCTCATCCACCGCGGACAGCCAAGAGACCCAGTACTTC.

This clone has a single count. The chain uses TRBV6-1 and TRBJ1-1; D is ambiguous. V gave up 11 bases and J gave up 1 base, with 14 bases separating them. CDR3 length: 13 amino acids. Germline V CDR1 and CDR2: MNHNS, SASEGT. The CDR3 DNA sequence: TGTGCCGCCTCTCGGTTGGAGAACACTGAAGCTTTCTTT. Amino acid sequence: CAASRLENTEAFF.

The CDR3 region has the DNA TGTGCCAGCAGCTTCGGGGCGAACAATGAGCAGTTCTTC. This gives the protein CASSFGANNEQFF. The chain combines TRBV13 with TRBJ2-1; D could derive from TRBD1 or TRBD2 (5 bases each). The CDR3 spans 13 residues. Trimming took 3 bases from V and 5 from J, leaving 8 bases between them. Germline CDR1 and CDR2: PRHDT and FYEKMQ (reference sequence).

The genes are TRBV14 and TRBJ2-1; D not certain. Germline V gives CDR1 SGHDN, CDR2 FVKESK. CDR3 length: 12 amino acids. The V and J ends lost 1 base and 15 bases respectively, with 13 bases between them. The CDR3 DNA reads as TGTGCCAGCAGCCAAGGCGAGGTGAAGCCGTTCTTC. Translation gives CASSQGEVKPFF.

This chain joins TRBV29-1 and TRBJ2-1; maybe TRBD1 (5 bases). CDR3 length: 13 amino acids. Germline lookup yields CDR1 SQVTM and CDR2 ANQGSEA. The V and J ends lost 5 bases and 4 bases respectively, with 12 bases between them. CDR3 loop: CSVNQDIYNEQFF. In DNA form, the CDR3 reads TGCAGCGTTAACCAGGACATTTACAATGAGCAGTTCTTC.

The chain links TRBV6-1 to TRBJ2-7, with a possible D match to TRBD1 (6 bases). This CDR3 is built from 17 residues. Germline-derived CDR1 and CDR2 are MNHNS and SASEGT. V dropped 3 bases and J dropped 2 bases, with 20 bases sitting between them. CDR3 protein: CASSDTPYSQGTYEQYF. CDR3 nucleotides: TGTGCCAGCAGTGACACCCCCTACAGCCAGGGGACCTACGAGCAGTACTTC.

The V call is TRBV5-1, the J call TRBJ1-4; possibly TRBD1 for D (5 bases). V dropped 0 bases and J dropped 5 bases, with 11 bases sitting between them. The germline CDR1 and CDR2 sequences are SGHRS and YFSETQ. This CDR3 comprises 15 residues. The CDR3 protein is CASSLVGTLNEKLFF. CDR3 coding DNA: TGCGCCAGCAGCTTGGTGGGGACCTTAAATGAAAAACTGTTTTTT.

The chain links TRBV28 to TRBJ2-1, with 12 bases that match TRBD2. V dropped 5 bases and J dropped 6; count of bases not matched to a gene: 8. Germline V lookup: CDR1 MDHEN, CDR2 SYDVKM. The CDR3 is made up of 16 amino acids. The CDR3 sequence: CASSPALAGGSNEQFF. The CDR3 region has the DNA TGTGCCAGCAGTCCCGCGCTAGCGGGAGGGTCCAATGAGCAGTTCTTC.

This clone was picked up many times. The genes are TRBV4-3 and TRBJ1-1; possibly TRBD1 for D (5 bases). Trimming took 0 bases from V and 2 from J, leaving 16 bases between them. Germline V gene data show CDR1 as LGHNA and CDR2 as YSLEER. The CDR3 is 17 amino acids. As DNA, the CDR3 is TGCGCCAGCAGCCAAGATCTGGCAGGGAGGGCTAACACTGAAGCTTTCTTT. Its protein is CASSQDLAGRANTEAFF.

This chain joins TRBV7-8 and TRBJ1-1; D ambiguous. Germline V lookup: CDR1 SGHVS, CDR2 FQNEAQ. This CDR3 is built from 13 residues. V lost 5 bases, J lost 3 bases, and 10 bases lay in between. CDR3 residues: CASSRSWDTEAFF. The CDR3, as DNA: TGTGCCAGCAGCCGTTCATGGGACACTGAAGCTTTCTTT.

This clone was recorded many times. This sequence joins TRBV29-1 and TRBJ2-2, with D maybe TRBD1 (6 bases). The CDR3 is 14 residues long. CDR1 is SQVTM and CDR2 is ANQGSEA in the germline V gene. Trimming pared 5 bases from V and 5 bases from J, leaving 15 bases between. CDR3 sequence: CSVKNEGETGELFF. DNA of the CDR3: TGCAGCGTTAAGAACGAGGGGGAAACCGGGGAGCTGTTTTTT.

The rearrangement uses TRBV7-7 and TRBJ2-1, with unresolved D. The CDR3 has 14 amino acids. From germline, CDR1 is SSHAT and CDR2 FNYEAQ (reference sequence). V was cut by 5 bases and J by 0 bases, with 8 bases left in between. The CDR3 sequence is CASSPSSSYNEQFF. CDR3 in DNA: TGTGCCAGCAGCCCGTCTAGCTCCTACAATGAGCAGTTCTTC.

The chain uses TRBV6-1 and TRBJ2-5, with D unresolved. The CDR3 consists of 10 residues. In germline, CDR1 is MNHNS, CDR2 SASEGT. V was shortened by 5 bases and J by 10 bases, with 8 bases between the two germline ends. CDR3 sequence: CASSLGVQYF. The CDR3 coding sequence is TGTGCCAGCAGTCTTGGCGTCCAGTACTTC.

For the CDR3, the DNA is TGCGCCAGCAGGGACCAAATGGGGGCACCTAACTATGGCTACACCTTC. This codes for CASRDQMGAPNYGYTF. The chain joins TRBV5-1 to TRBJ1-2, with D possibly being TRBD1 (6 bases). The V gene lost 5 bases and the J gene lost 0 bases, with 17 bases spanning the gap. The CDR3 totals 16 residues. Germline CDR1 reads SGHRS; CDR2 reads YFSETQ. The whole variable domain, filled in from reference TRBV5-1 and TRBJ1-2, reads KAGVTQTPRYLIKTRGQQVTLSCSPISGHRSVSWYQQTPGQGLQFLFEYFSETQRNKGNFPGRFSGRQFSNSRSEMNVSTLELGDSALYLCASRDQMGAPNYGYTFGSGTRLTVV.

This clone has a count of ten or more. The sample holds other DNA sequences that translate to the same CDR3. The CDR3 sequence is CASSHSGRGEQYF. The CDR3 nucleotides read TGTGCCAGCAGCCACTCAGGGCGCGGGGAGCAGTACTTC. The chain has TRBV11-3 and TRBJ2-7, with D tentatively TRBD1 or TRBD2 (5 bases each). From germline, CDR1 is SGHNT and CDR2 YENEEA. Trimming cost V 5 bases and J 7 bases, with 15 bases left between them. The CDR3 has 13 residues.

Of note for this clone: A far larger clone is off by one base, so a read error is likely. At the DNA level, this CDR3 is encoded by other sequences in the same sample as well. This CDR3 is CDCMATINEKLFF. The CDR3 nucleotides are TGTGACTGTATGGCGACAATCAATGAAAAACTGTTTTTT. The V gene is TRBV28, the J gene TRBJ1-4; D is undetermined. The CDR3 sequence is 13 residues long. Germline CDR1 MDHEN, CDR2 SYDVKM.

The table lists this clone with a count of one. The chain is built from TRBV28 and TRBJ2-1; the match to TRBD2 covers 10 bases. The V gene's germline CDR1 is MDHEN and CDR2 SYDVKM. V was clipped by 6 bases and J by 6 bases; unmatched bases: 11. This CDR3 region has 16 residues. CDR3 in amino acids: CASSRQLAGVSNEQFF. In DNA form, the CDR3 reads TGTGCCAGCAGCCGCCAGCTAGCGGGAGTTAGCAATGAGCAGTTCTTC.

This clone was detected ten times or more. The same CDR3 arises from other DNA sequences in this sample as well. The rearrangement uses TRBV7-9 and TRBJ2-5; D call uncertain. Looked up from germline, CDR1 is SEHNR and CDR2 is FQNEAQ (reference sequence). The CDR3 contains 13 residues. Between the trimmed V and J ends, which lost 5 bases and 5 bases, there was a span of 12 bases. In nucleotides, the CDR3 is TGTGCCAGCAGCCGCAACGGGTGGGAGACCCAGTACTTC. This codes for CASSRNGWETQYF.

In this sample, this clone turned up many times. The chain joins TRBV2 to TRBJ1-5; TRBD1 aligns across 7 bases. The trim removed 6 bases at V and 2 bases at J, leaving 4 bases unmatched. The CDR3 consists of 14 residues. The V gene's germline CDR1 is SNHLY and CDR2 FYNNEI. The CDR3 reads CASRLTGGNQPQHF. DNA of the CDR3: TGTGCCAGCAGACTCACAGGGGGCAATCAGCCCCAGCATTTT.

This chain connects TRBV7-2 to TRBJ1-5; TRBD1 matches 11 bases. Germline-derived CDR1 and CDR2 are SGHTA and FQGNSA. V was pared by 5 bases and J by 6 bases, with 6 bases of the junction left unmatched. The CDR3 totals 15 residues. Here the CDR3 DNA reads TGTGCCAGCAGCGCAAAGGACAGGGGGCCTCAGCCCCAGCATTTT. It encodes CASSAKDRGPQPQHF.

The J gene is TRBJ1-1, the V gene TRBV7-8; 7 bases line up with TRBD1. The germline CDR1 and CDR2 sequences are SGHVS and FQNEAQ. The V and J ends lost 5 bases and 5 bases, in that order; junction bases with no gene match: 5. This CDR3 contains 13 residues. The CDR3 region is CASSRSRGTEAFF. CDR3 DNA: TGTGCCAGCAGCCGGTCCAGGGGGACTGAAGCTTTCTTT. The complete variable domain, with remaining parts taken from reference TRBV7-8 and TRBJ1-1, reads GAGVSQSPRYKVAKRGQDVALRCDPISGHVSLFWYQQALGQGPEFLTYFQNEAQLDKSGLPSDRFFAERPEGSVSTLKIQRTQQEDSAVYLCASSRSRGTEAFFGQGTRLTVV.

The chain is built from TRBV6-1 and TRBJ1-1, with 7 bases identical to TRBD1. Germline CDR1 and CDR2: MNHNS and SASEGT. Trimming took 9 bases from V and 5 from J; bases not matched to a gene: 9. This CDR3 contains 13 residues. The CDR3 loop is CASWDSPQTEAFF. In DNA form, the CDR3 reads TGTGCCAGTTGGGACAGCCCTCAGACTGAAGCTTTCTTT.

Of note for this clone: With only one base between it and a far larger clone, this is likely a read error. The gene calls are TRBV30 and TRBJ1-5; TRBD1 might be the D (6 bases). Per germline, CDR1 GTSNPN and CDR2 SVGIG (reference sequence). This CDR3 has 14 residues. Trimming shortened V by 6 bases and J by 4 bases, and 16 bases separated the two germline ends. In nucleotides, the CDR3 is TGTGCCTGTAGTACCGGGACACTAAATCAGCCCCAGCATTTT. Protein sequence: CACSTGTLNQPQHF.

Details on this clone: The sample has other DNA sequences that encode this CDR3 too. The genes are TRBV7-2 and TRBJ2-3, with D uncertain. The germline V gene has CDR1 SGHTA and CDR2 FQGNSA. The germline V and J ends were trimmed by 2 bases and 2 bases, with 2 bases remaining between them. The CDR3 length is 12 residues. CDR3 coding DNA: TGTGCCAGCAGCTTAATCACAGATACGCAGTATTTT. This encodes CASSLITDTQYF.

V gene TRBV30 combines with J gene TRBJ1-6, with D hard to call. The CDR3 has 13 residues. V shed 1 base and J shed 9 bases, with 10 bases lying between them. Germline CDR1 GTSNPN, CDR2 SVGIG (reference sequence). The CDR3 nucleotides read TGTGCCTGGAGTGGGAAGGGAGGTTCACCCCTCCACTTT. Translating gives CAWSGKGGSPLHF.

On this clone: A far larger clone is off by one base, so a read error is likely. Other DNA sequences of this sample code for an identical CDR3. The gene calls are TRBV28 and TRBJ1-1; no clear D gene. This CDR3 has 12 residues. CDR1 and CDR2 (germline): MDHEN, SYDVKM. The CDR3 spells CASTARGTEAFF. The CDR3 nucleotides are TGTGCCAGCACCGCCCGCGGCACTGAAGCCTTCTTT.

The count of this clone is one. This chain links TRBV6-1 with TRBJ1-1; D is uncertain. Germline CDR1 MNHNS, CDR2 SASEGT. This CDR3 is 12 amino acids long. Trimming cost V 4 bases and J 11 bases, with 14 bases left between them. CDR3 protein: CASSGYGDGAFF. The CDR3 DNA is TGTGCCAGCAGTGGGTATGGGGATGGGGCTTTCTTT.

For this clone: It is likely a read error: a sequence one base away is far more abundant. The V and J genes are TRBV30 and TRBJ1-1, with D possibly being TRBD1 (6 bases). V gave up 4 bases and J gave up 1 base, with 13 bases separating them. The CDR3 is 14 residues long. Germline loops: CDR1 GTSNPN, CDR2 SVGIG (reference sequence). The CDR3 is CAWKAGHWNTEAFF. The CDR3 nucleotides read TGTGCCTGGAAAGCGGGACATTGGAACACTGAAGCTTTCTTT. The full variable domain, with the rest looked up from reference TRBV30 and TRBJ1-1, is SQTIHQWPATLVQPVGSPLSLECTVEGTSNPNLYWYRQAAGRGLQLLFYSVGIGQISSEVPQNLSASRPQDRQFILSSKKLLLSDSGFYLCAWKAGHWNTEAFFGQGTRLTVV.

The chain is built from TRBV5-1 and TRBJ2-1, with a weak D call TRBD2 (6 bases). The CDR3 loop spans 14 amino acids. Germline CDR1 SGHRS, CDR2 YFSETQ. With 0 bases removed from V and 7 bases from J, the gap between germline ends came to 11 bases. The CDR3 DNA reads TGCGCCAGCAGCTTGGGGACTATTGGGAATGAGCAGTTCTTC. It specifies CASSLGTIGNEQFF. The full variable domain, its missing parts supplied by reference TRBV5-1 and TRBJ2-1, is KAGVTQTPRYLIKTRGQQVTLSCSPISGHRSVSWYQQTPGQGLQFLFEYFSETQRNKGNFPGRFSGRQFSNSRSEMNVSTLELGDSALYLCASSLGTIGNEQFFGPGTRLTVL.

This clone is a singleton in its sample. This chain links TRBV6-6 with TRBJ2-7, with D unresolved. This CDR3 is 14 amino acids long. V was shortened by 6 bases and J by 2 bases, with 14 bases between the two germline ends. Germline CDR1 reads MNHNY; CDR2 reads SVGAGI (reference sequence). The CDR3 loop is CASSRSEKPYEQYF. CDR3 in DNA: TGTGCCAGCAGCCGGTCGGAGAAACCCTACGAGCAGTACTTC.

The chain couples TRBV9 to TRBJ2-7; 9 bases line up with TRBD1. The germline CDR1 and CDR2 sequences are SGDLS and YYNGEE. CDR3 length: 15 residues. The V segment lost 3 bases and the J segment 6 bases; nucleotides outside the gene matches: 10. In DNA form, the CDR3 reads TGTGCCAGCAGCGGGGGACCGGGACAGGGTTCCGAGCAGTACTTC. Its protein product is CASSGGPGQGSEQYF.